This T cell receptor beta chain is from a study of blood T cell repertoires in COVID-19. Overall study context: The United States, Italy and Spain were the sources of the acute and convalescent COVID-19 samples. PBMCs, B-cell-depleted T cells, or T cells were the source of the cDNA or gDNA that made up the material.

Under the authors' procedure: Counts of nucleated cells, estimated from reference gene primer amplification, were obtained. Sequencing used immunoSEQ multiplex PCR; TCRdb keeps in-frame clones, though not all of them. That table gives V, J and clone size, and the DNA gave D and trimming. The data hold a few hundred thousand clones, with 75% to 90% observed a single time. The CDR3 contains 10 residues. The V and J ends lost 4 bases and 9 bases respectively, with 7 bases between them. The germline V gene encodes CDR1 DFQATT and CDR2 SNEGSKA (reference sequence). The sequenced sample was peripheral blood. The receptor comes from a woman aged 18-30 years with acute or convalescent COVID-19. The chain links TRBV20-1 to TRBJ2-1; possibly TRBD1 for D (6 bases). CDR3 in DNA: TGCAGTGCTACAGGGGCTGAGCAGTTCTTC. It specifies CSATGAEQFF.